Listed below are T cell receptor beta chains from one sample, sequenced in a study of T cell repertoires and HLA-DP antigens. Their antigens remain unidentified. Using immunoSEQ multiplex PCR, the repertoire was profiled, and TCRdb retains in-frame clones only, with some absent. The sample lists roughly 120,000 clones; 85% to 95% were seen once. The source material was CD4+ T cells from PBMCs. The receptors were sampled from a woman aged 18 to 35 in good health and CMV-seronegative. The CDR3 runs from the conserved cysteine through the conserved F or W. A D gene is named only where the DNA matches it firmly. The size of a clone is reported for some rows only, either as once, few or many, or as a class for expanded clones.

>15|-|TRBJ2-2|TRBV4-1|-
CASSQPGVNTGELFF
TGCGCCAGCAGCCAACCGGGGGTAAACACCGGGGAGCTGTTTTTT
>12|-|TRBJ2-3|TRBV7-6|-
CASSPFTDTQYF
TGTGCCAGCAGCCCGTTCACAGATACGCAGTATTTT
>14|-|TRBJ2-2|TRBV27|-
CASNGPPNTGELFF
TGTGCCAGCAACGGGCCCCCGAACACCGGGGAGCTGTTTTTT
>16|-|TRBJ2-1|TRBV6-5|TRBD2
CASSYVSGGLDNEQFF
TGTGCCAGCAGTTACGTGTCGGGAGGATTGGACAATGAGCAGTTCTTC
>14|-|TRBJ1-4|TRBV29-1|-
CSVADRGDNEKLFF
TGCAGCGTTGCCGACCGGGGAGATAATGAAAAACTGTTTTTT
>20|-|TRBJ2-2|TRBV4-2|TRBD2
CASSQPRGTSGGYDTGELFF
TGTGCCAGCAGCCAACCCCGGGGGACTAGCGGGGGGTACGACACCGGGGAGCTGTTTTTT
>17|once|TRBJ1-5|TRBV12-5|-
CASGLVGFANSNQPQHF
TGTGCTAGTGGTTTGGTTGGGTTCGCGAATAGCAATCAGCCCCAGCATTTT
>16|-|TRBJ2-7|TRBV19|TRBD2
CASSTRTSGSIDEQYF
TGTGCCAGTAGTACCCGGACTAGCGGGAGTATCGACGAGCAGTACTTC
>14|-|TRBJ2-2|TRBV2|-
CASRRLASTGELFF
TGTGCCAGCAGACGGCTAGCGAGCACCGGGGAGCTGTTTTTT
>16|-|TRBJ2-5|TRBV14|-
CASSQVGGIGVETQYF
TGTGCCAGCAGCCAAGTTGGAGGGATCGGTGTGGAGACCCAGTACTTC
>15|-|TRBJ1-2|TRBV18|-
CASSPPGRPGGGYTF
TGTGCCAGCTCACCTCCCGGTAGGCCGGGTGGTGGCTACACCTTC